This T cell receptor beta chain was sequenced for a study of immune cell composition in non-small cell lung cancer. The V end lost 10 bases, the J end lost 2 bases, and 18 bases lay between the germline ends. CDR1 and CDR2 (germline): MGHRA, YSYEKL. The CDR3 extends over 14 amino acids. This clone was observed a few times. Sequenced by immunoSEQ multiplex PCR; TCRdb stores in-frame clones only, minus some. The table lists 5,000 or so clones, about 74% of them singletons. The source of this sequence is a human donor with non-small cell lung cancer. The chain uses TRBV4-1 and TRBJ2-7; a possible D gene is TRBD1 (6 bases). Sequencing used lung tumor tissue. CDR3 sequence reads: CAITGRSGTYEQYF. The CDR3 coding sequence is TGCGCCATCACAGGGCGATCCGGAACCTACGAGCAGTACTTC.